What follows is one T cell receptor (beta chain) and its context. The antigen is not known. The source of the sample is a study of somatic mutations in cytotoxic T cells in rheumatoid arthritis. Study background: Flow sorting of some V beta antibody-stained T cells reached nearly 100% purity, with V beta1+ cells also TCRB-sequenced. General study points: No significant CD8+ T-cell clonality difference was found between rheumatoid arthritis patients and age-matched controls.

Buffy coats from blood donors, median age around 60 years (range about 20-75), less than 70% female, served as healthy controls. Clones were read by immunoSEQ multiplex PCR, and TCRdb kept only the in-frame ones, dropping some. The sample contains 15,000 to 20,000 clones, under 80% of which appear only once. Between the trimmed V and J ends, which lost 4 bases and 4 bases, there was a span of 16 bases. The CDR3 sequence is 15 residues long. Germline V gene sequence: CDR1 MNHEY, CDR2 SVGAGI. The sample consisted of CD8+ T cells sorted from blood. The receptor's source is a man aged 55-75 years in good health. The chain carries TRBV6-5 and TRBJ1-2, with D possibly being TRBD1 (5 bases). The CDR3 loop is CASSLFSGPFYGYTF. The CDR3 DNA reads as TGTGCCAGCAGTTTATTTTCAGGGCCGTTCTATGGCTACACCTTC.